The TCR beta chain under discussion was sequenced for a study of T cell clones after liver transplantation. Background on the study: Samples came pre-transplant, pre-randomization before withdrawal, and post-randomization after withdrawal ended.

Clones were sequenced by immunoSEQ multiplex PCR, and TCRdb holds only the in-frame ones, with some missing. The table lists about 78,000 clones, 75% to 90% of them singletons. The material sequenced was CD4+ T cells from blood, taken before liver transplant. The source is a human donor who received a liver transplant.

CDR3 nucleotides: TGTGCCAGCAGCTTAGGTCGCAGTAACAATGAGCAGTTCTTC. It yields the protein CASSLGRSNNEQFF. The rearrangement uses TRBV7-2 and TRBJ2-1; no clear D gene. The CDR3 runs to 14 residues. V lost 1 base, J lost 5 bases, and 9 bases lay in between. Germline assignment: CDR1 SGHTA and CDR2 FQGNSA.